Sequencing of this T cell receptor beta chain was carried out in a study of cytomegalovirus exposure and HLA in healthy donors. For the study at large: The 120 validation repertoires and the roughly 680 first-cohort repertoires shared a platform, a later analysis reported.

Profiling relied on immunoSEQ multiplex PCR, and the TCRdb table lists in-frame clones only, not all of them. The sample includes tens of thousands of clones, around 94% seen only once; the top ten take approximately 2.3%. The donors were part of the validation cohort of around 110 subjects. That cohort was separate from the first cohort, which comprised several hundred subjects. With V trimmed by 0 bases and J by 7 bases, 11 bases remained unmatched. In germline, CDR1 is LGHNA, CDR2 YNFKEQ. The CDR3 spans 17 residues. A note on this clone: Antigen: not known.

Study-wide results and caveats: As confirmed in vitro, a few CMV-associated chains were specific for CMV antigens. The study flagged fewer than 200 TCR beta chains as cytomegalovirus-associated.

This chain links TRBV4-2 with TRBJ2-1; 8 nucleotides agree with TRBD2. The sequence came from a man aged 18 to 30 in good health and CMV-seronegative. The source material was PBMCs. The CDR3 bases are TGTGCCAGCAGCCAAGATCGGGCCAGCGGGAGTAGGAATGAGCAGTTCTTC. Translating it yields CASSQDRASGSRNEQFF.